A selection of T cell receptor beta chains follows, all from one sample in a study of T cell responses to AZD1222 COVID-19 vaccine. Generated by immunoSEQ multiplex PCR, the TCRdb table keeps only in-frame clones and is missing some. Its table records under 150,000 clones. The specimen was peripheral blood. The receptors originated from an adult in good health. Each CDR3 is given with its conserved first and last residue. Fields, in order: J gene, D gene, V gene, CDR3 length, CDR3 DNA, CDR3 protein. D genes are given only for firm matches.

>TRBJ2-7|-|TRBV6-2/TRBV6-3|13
TGTGCCAGCAGTTACGCCGTCTCCTACGAGCAGTACTTC
CASSYAVSYEQYF
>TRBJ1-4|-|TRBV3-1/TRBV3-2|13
TGTGCCAGCCGGGAGCCAGGGGCCGAAAAACTGTTTTTT
CASREPGAEKLFF
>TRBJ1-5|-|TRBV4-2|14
TGTGCCAGCAGCCAAGATAGGGACTATCAGCCCCAGCATTTT
CASSQDRDYQPQHF
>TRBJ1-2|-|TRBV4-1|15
TGCGCCAGCAGCCCTACCCCCCCCAGGGAGGGTGGCTACACCTTC
CASSPTPPREGGYTF
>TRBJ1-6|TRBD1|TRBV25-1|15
TGTGCCAGCAGTGCGGACAGGGGATTAAATTCACCCCTCCACTTT
CASSADRGLNSPLHF
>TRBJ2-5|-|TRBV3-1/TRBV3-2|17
TGTGCCAGCAGCCAAGAAGAGGTAGGGGGTTCCCAAGAGACCCAGTACTTC
CASSQEEVGGSQETQYF
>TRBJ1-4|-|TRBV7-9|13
TGTGCCAGCAGCTTAAGTGCGTCGGAAAAACTGTTTTTT
CASSLSASEKLFF
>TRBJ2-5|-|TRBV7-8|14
TGTGCCAGCAGCTTAGGCCCCGGGGTTGAGACCCAGTACTTC
CASSLGPGVETQYF
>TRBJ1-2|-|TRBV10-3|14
TGTGCCATCAGTACAGGGTCGGCTAACTATGGCTACACCTTC
CAISTGSANYGYTF
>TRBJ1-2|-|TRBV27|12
TGTGCCAGCAGTACAGGGTTTGGTGGCTACACCTTC
CASSTGFGGYTF
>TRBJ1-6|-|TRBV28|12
TGTGCCAGCCGGGACGGAAATTCACCCCTCCACTTT
CASRDGNSPLHF
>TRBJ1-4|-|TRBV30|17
TGTGCCTGGAGTCCAGGGCAAGGGAGGACCACTAATGAAAAACTGTTTTTT
CAWSPGQGRTTNEKLFF
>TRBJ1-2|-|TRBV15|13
TGTGCCACGAGCGGACAGAGGAACTATGGCTACACCTTC
CATSGQRNYGYTF
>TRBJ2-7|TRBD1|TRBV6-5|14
TGTGCCAGCGCGACAGGGGGAAATCGCTACGAGCAGTACTTC
CASATGGNRYEQYF
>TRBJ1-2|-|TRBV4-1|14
TGCGCCAGCAGCCAAATTTCCTCCGGGGGGGGCTACACCTTC
CASSQISSGGGYTF
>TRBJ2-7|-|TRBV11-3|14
TGTGCCAGCAGCTTAGGCAGGGCAAGCGACGAGCAGTACTTC
CASSLGRASDEQYF
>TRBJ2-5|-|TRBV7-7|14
TGTGCCAGCAGCGGAACCCCCGAGGGGGAGACCCAGTACTTC
CASSGTPEGETQYF
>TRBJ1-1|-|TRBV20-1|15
TGCAGTGCTAGTAGGCCGGGGGCAAGGAACACTGAAGCTTTCTTT
CSASRPGARNTEAFF
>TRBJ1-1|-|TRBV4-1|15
TGCGCCAGCAGCCAAGAAGGGGGGATTTACACTGAAGCTTTCTTT
CASSQEGGIYTEAFF
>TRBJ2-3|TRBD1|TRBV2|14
TGTGCCAGCAAGGGACAGCTTAGCACAGATACGCAGTATTTT
CASKGQLSTDTQYF
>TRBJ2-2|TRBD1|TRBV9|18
TGTGCCAGCAGCGGCGGCGGCCTCGACAGGGTCCTCACCGGGGAGCTGTTTTTT
CASSGGGLDRVLTGELFF
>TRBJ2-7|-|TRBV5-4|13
TGTGCCAGCAGCCCGCCCCACTCCTACGAGCAGTACTTC
CASSPPHSYEQYF
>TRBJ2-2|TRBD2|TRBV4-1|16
TGCGCCAGCAGCCAAGATGCCCCCCCTAGCGGCGGGGAGCTGTTTTTT
CASSQDAPPSGGELFF
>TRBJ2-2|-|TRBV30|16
TGTGCCTGGAGTGTACACGGTCGTCCCGGCGCCGGGGAGCTGTTTTTT
CAWSVHGRPGAGELFF
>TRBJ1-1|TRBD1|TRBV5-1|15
TGCGCCAGCAGGCAAGGGGACAGCTTGAACACTGAAGCTTTCTTT
CASRQGDSLNTEAFF
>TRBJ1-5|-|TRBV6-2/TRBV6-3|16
TGTGCCAGCAGTTTCCTCGGGGGGCTCTATCGGGAGCCCCAGCATTTT
CASSFLGGLYREPQHF
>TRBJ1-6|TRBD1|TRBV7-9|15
TGTGCCAGCAGCCTTTTCGGACAGGGGAATTCACCCCTCCACTTT
CASSLFGQGNSPLHF
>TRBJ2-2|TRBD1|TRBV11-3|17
TGTGCCAGCAGGAACCAGAACAGGGGGCTGGGGACCGGGGAGCTGTTTTTT
CASRNQNRGLGTGELFF
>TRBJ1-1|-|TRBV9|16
TGTGCCAGCAGCGTAACGGAAGTTAGGGGAAACACTGAAGCTTTCTTT
CASSVTEVRGNTEAFF
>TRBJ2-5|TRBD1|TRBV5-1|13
TGCGCCAGCAGCATACAGGGGTTAGAGACCCAGTACTTC
CASSIQGLETQYF
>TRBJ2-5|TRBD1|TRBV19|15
TGTGCCAGTAGTATAGGGGGACAGTACCAAGAGACCCAGTACTTC
CASSIGGQYQETQYF
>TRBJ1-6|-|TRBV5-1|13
TGCGCCAGCAGCCCAGGGTTGGGTTCACCCCTCCACTTT
CASSPGLGSPLHF
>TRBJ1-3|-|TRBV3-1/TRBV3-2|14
TGTGCCAGCAGCCAGGGTGGGGATGGAAACACCATATATTTT
CASSQGGDGNTIYF
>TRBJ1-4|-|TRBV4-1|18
TGCGCCAGCAGCCAAGAGGCCGACCCGGGGCACCCTGGCGGAAAACTGTTTTTT
CASSQEADPGHPGGKLFF
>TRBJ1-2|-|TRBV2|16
TGTGCCAGCAGTGAAAGGGTGGGGGTACAGACTGATGGCTACACCTTC
CASSERVGVQTDGYTF
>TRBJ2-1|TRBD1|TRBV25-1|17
TGTGCCAGCAGTGATGGGACAGAATCAATGGAGTACAATGAGCAGTTCTTC
CASSDGTESMEYNEQFF